These T cell receptor beta chains were read from a single sample in a study of T cell repertoires in cytomegalovirus infection. TCRdb passed the reads through MiXCR, listing each CDR3 protein once. The table has under 200,000 distinct CDR3 sequences, over 25% seen once; the top ten hold approximately 30%. Sequenced material: PBMCs. The source is a human donor in good health (CMV status not recorded). Some clones in this sample may be carry-over from other donors' samples. Each CDR3 is given with its conserved first and last residue. A D gene is named only where the DNA matches it firmly. Not all rows give a size; the values are once, few, many and, for expanded clones, a class.

TRBV7-8	TRBJ1-2	13	-	many	CASSLDRQAGYTF	TGTGCCAGCAGCTTAGATAGACAGGCCGGTTACACCTTC
TRBV10-3	TRBJ1-1	15	TRBD1	-	CAIRGQGQLNTEAFF	TGTGCCATCAGAGGCCAGGGACAGCTAAACACTGAAGCTTTCTTT
TRBV20-1	TRBJ2-5	11	-	-	CSALDGETQYF	TGCAGTGCTTTGGACGGGGAGACCCAGTACTTC
TRBV20-1	TRBJ1-1	15	TRBD1	few	CSARATGQVNTEAFF	TGCAGTGCTAGAGCCACGGGACAGGTTAACACTGAAGCTTTCTTT
TRBV6-8	TRBJ1-5	15	-	once	CASSYSPYSNQPQHF	TGTGCCAGCAGTTACTCGCCCTATAGCAATCAGCCCCAGCATTTT
TRBV7-3	TRBJ2-2	15	TRBD2	-	CASSLRGGPPGELFF	TGTGCCAGCAGCTTACGCGGGGGGCCCCCCGGGGAGCTGTTTTTT
TRBV19	TRBJ1-5	15	-	-	CASSIDRESNQPQHF	TGTGCCAGTAGTATCGACAGAGAGAGCAATCAGCCCCAGCATTTT
TRBV18	TRBJ1-1	15	-	-	CASSPVTRGGTEAFF	TGTGCCAGCTCACCAGTGACGAGAGGGGGTACTGAAGCTTTCTTT
TRBV6-2/TRBV6-3	TRBJ1-2	14	TRBD1	few	CASITAGQHYGYTF	TGTGCCAGCATCACCGCGGGACAGCACTATGGCTACACCTTC
TRBV2	TRBJ1-1	12	-	-	CASSGSGQEAFF	TGTGCCAGCAGCGGGTCGGGGCAGGAAGCTTTCTTT
TRBV29-1	TRBJ2-5	12	-	-	CSVRGAEETQYF	TGCAGCGTTAGGGGGGCGGAAGAGACCCAGTACTTC
TRBV7-2	TRBJ2-3	16	TRBD2	-	CASSLQSGGSTDTQYF	TGTGCCAGCAGCTTACAGAGCGGGGGGAGCACAGATACGCAGTATTTT
TRBV12-3/TRBV12-4	TRBJ2-1	16	TRBD2	few	CASSLMGSGGAREQFF	TGTGCCAGCAGTTTGATGGGAAGCGGGGGGGCACGTGAGCAGTTCTTC
TRBV6-1	TRBJ2-4	14	-	-	CASSEVGEKNIQYF	TGTGCCAGCAGTGAAGTCGGGGAAAAAAACATTCAGTACTTC
TRBV6-1	TRBJ2-5	17	TRBD2	few	CASSPWTSGGARETQYF	TGTGCCAGCAGCCCCTGGACTAGCGGGGGGGCACGAGAGACCCAGTACTTC
TRBV5-6	TRBJ2-1	13	-	few	CASSLRRSGEQFF	TGTGCCAGCAGCTTGCGCAGATCCGGTGAGCAGTTCTTC
TRBV11-3	TRBJ2-5	15	-	-	CASSLGTVGQETKYF	TGTGCCAGCAGCTTAGGGACGGTGGGCCAAGAGACCAAGTACTTC
TRBV6-2/TRBV6-3	TRBJ1-2	14	-	few	CASSLVGQSYGYTF	TGTGCCAGCAGCCTCGTCGGACAGAGCTATGGCTACACCTTC
TRBV11-3	TRBJ2-5	16	TRBD2	-	CASSQGPAGGVETQYF	TGTGCCAGCAGCCAGGGTCCAGCGGGGGGCGTAGAGACCCAGTACTTC
TRBV29-1	TRBJ2-6	14	-	few	CSAWLGTGANVLTF	TGCAGCGCCTGGCTAGGGACTGGGGCCAACGTCCTGACTTTC
TRBV20-1	TRBJ2-3	16	-	few	CSAREPRDSHTDTHYF	TGCAGTGCTAGAGAGCCAAGGGACTCCCACACAGATACGCATTATTTT
TRBV5-5	TRBJ2-7	14	TRBD1	-	CASSLAGQDYEQYF	TGTGCCAGCAGCTTGGCAGGACAGGACTACGAGCAGTACTTC
TRBV15	TRBJ1-1	15	-	-	CATSRDLRANTEAFF	TGTGCCACCAGCAGAGATCTCAGGGCGAACACTGAAGCTTTCTTT
TRBV11-3	TRBJ2-5	15	-	few	CASSASLDSQETQYF	TGTGCCAGCAGCGCCTCCCTAGACAGTCAAGAGACCCAGTACTTC
TRBV7-2	TRBJ2-1	14	-	-	CGSSSGSSYNEQFF	TGTGGCAGCAGTTCCGGGAGCTCCTACAATGAGCAGTTCTTC
TRBV10-2	TRBJ1-2	14	-	-	CASSPNQGGYGYTF	TGCGCCAGCAGTCCGAACCAGGGTGGGTATGGCTACACCTTC
TRBV11-2	TRBJ1-3	14	-	many	CASSSITSGNTIYF	TGTGCCAGCAGCTCAATAACCTCTGGAAACACCATATATTTT
TRBV12-3/TRBV12-4	TRBJ2-7	13	-	-	CASSAHPNYEQYF	TGTGCCAGCAGTGCCCACCCCAACTACGAGCAGTACTTC
TRBV12-3/TRBV12-4	TRBJ1-2	11	-	many	CASSTDDGYTF	TGTGCCAGCAGTACAGACGATGGCTACACCTTC
TRBV7-8	TRBJ1-5	15	-	few	CASSLERAENQPQHF	TGTGCCAGCAGCTTAGAAAGGGCAGAGAATCAGCCCCAGCATTTT
TRBV7-8	TRBJ1-1	12	-	-	CASSSSYTEAFF	TGTGCCAGCAGCTCTAGCTACACTGAAGCTTTCTTT
TRBV29-1	TRBJ2-3	13	-	-	CSSGETGQDTQYF	TGCAGCTCCGGGGAGACTGGGCAAGATACGCAGTATTTT
TRBV6-1	TRBJ2-5	14	-	-	CASSLGLLQETQYF	TGTGCCAGCAGCCTGGGACTGTTGCAAGAGACCCAGTACTTC
TRBV7-3	TRBJ2-3	12	-	few	CASSLPRGSQYF	TGTGCCAGCAGCTTACCTCGGGGTTCGCAGTATTTT
TRBV7-2	TRBJ2-5	14	-	many	CASSLGTAQETQYF	TGTGCCAGCAGCTTAGGGACAGCGCAAGAGACCCAGTACTTC
TRBV19	TRBJ2-1	13	-	few	CASRTTGLSEQFF	TGTGCCAGTAGAACCACAGGGTTATCTGAGCAGTTCTTC
TRBV3-1	TRBJ1-2	15	TRBD1	-	CASSHWDRGERGYTF	TGTGCCAGCAGCCACTGGGACAGGGGGGAAAGGGGCTACACCTTC
TRBV7-2	TRBJ1-4	16	-	many	CASSLSQGRSLEKLFF	TGTGCCAGCAGCTTAAGTCAGGGGCGAAGCCTTGAAAAACTGTTTTTT
TRBV19	TRBJ1-1	15	-	-	CASSPQGQADTEAFF	TGTGCCAGTAGTCCCCAAGGGCAGGCGGACACTGAAGCTTTCTTT
TRBV5-6	TRBJ2-5	11	-	few	CASSYQETQYF	TGTGCCAGCAGTTACCAAGAGACCCAGTACTTC
TRBV11-2	TRBJ1-4	13	-	-	CASSRGAREKLFF	TGTGCCAGCAGCCGGGGGGCGCGGGAAAAACTGTTTTTT
TRBV2	TRBJ1-2	13	-	-	CASSYAISGGYTF	TGTGCCAGCAGTTATGCCATCTCTGGTGGCTACACCTTC
TRBV6-6	TRBJ1-1	15	-	few	CASSDPDRLNTEAFF	TGTGCCAGCAGTGACCCAGACAGACTTAACACTGAAGCTTTCTTT
TRBV11-2	TRBJ2-7	14	TRBD1	-	CASSLTGDTYEQYF	TGTGCCAGCAGCTTGACAGGGGATACCTACGAGCAGTACTTC
TRBV5-4	TRBJ1-1	12	-	once	CASRTLRGEAFF	TGTGCCAGCAGGACCCTTAGGGGTGAAGCTTTCTTT